This TCR beta chain was retrieved from a study of shared clonotypes between healthy human individuals. Samples underwent the assay at deep level. In the authors' workflow: In the immunoSEQ data, sequences were junction-only and lacked quality scores, so filtering differed. Assay used: immunoSEQ multiplex PCR; TCRdb lists only in-frame clones, some missing. That table gives V, J and clone size, and the DNA gave D and trimming. The data contain nearly 1 million clones, 60% to 85% of them singletons. A split of CD4+ cells into CD45RA+ naive and CD45RA-negative memory subsets was performed. Material for sequencing was memory CD4+ T cells sorted from blood. Noted subset: CD45RA-negative fraction. This clonotype originated in a man aged 18 to 29 in good health.

The CDR3 region is CATSTALSPQHF. CDR3 sequence (DNA): TGTGCCACCAGCACAGCTTTGTCACCCCAGCATTTT. V gene TRBV15 combines with J gene TRBJ1-5; no definite D call. This CDR3 has 12 residues. Germline CDR1 reads LNHNV; CDR2 reads YYDKDF (reference sequence). V shed 4 bases and J shed 10 bases, with 11 bases lying between them.